The T cell receptor (beta chain) described here comes from a study of Ad26.COV2.S vaccination and SARS-CoV-2 variants. The CDR3 totals 13 residues. CDR1 is LNHDA and CDR2 is SQIVND in the germline V gene (reference sequence). Trimming took off 11 bases at V and 3 bases at J, with 17 bases between the two ends. Here immunoSEQ multiplex PCR was the method, and the copy in TCRdb shows in-frame clones only, minus some. The sample consists of some 410,000 clones, over 80% of them appearing once. This sample's treatment: around 19 received Ad26.COV2.S at low or high dose, single or two shots; roughly five received placebo; per-sample allocation not given. The samples date from day 63 after the first vaccine or placebo injection. This clone was seen a single time.

This chain connects TRBV19 to TRBJ2-7, with D maybe TRBD2 (6 bases). Here the sequenced sample was peripheral blood, taken in a trial of Ad26.COV2.S vaccine versus placebo. The source is a person between 18 and 60 years old who received the Ad26.COV2.S COVID-19 vaccine or a placebo. In DNA, the CDR3 is TGTGCCGGAGTGGGAGGCTGGTACTACGAGCAGTACTTC. Protein product: CAGVGGWYYEQYF.